Detailed here is one TCR beta chain. It lacks a known antigen. It has no much larger one-base neighbor in the sample; base qualities were not kept. The sample's treatment or condition label, in plain terms: randomized to nivolumab then ipilimumab (arm A) or the reverse (arm B). No trial patient had received prior DNA-damaging chemotherapy. Samples were obtained from patients with melanoma enrolled in CheckMate 064, a randomized, open-label phase II trial of sequential checkpoint blockade. Genomic DNA from formalin-fixed paraffin-embedded (FFPE) tissue samples was used for tumor TCR sequencing. The immunoSEQ Assay was used to immunosequence TCRbeta CDR3 regions from genomic DNA. Genomic DNA was amplified by bias-controlled multiplex PCR before high-throughput sequencing. Turning to the authors' computational methods: To quantify the absolute abundance of each unique TCRbeta CDR3 region, the sequences were collapsed and filtered. Clonality was defined as 1 minus Pielou's evenness and was calculated using productive rearrangements only. To compute tumor T-cell fraction, TCRbeta template counts were normalized to usable DNA, with usable DNA estimated from several housekeeping genes. A previously published method was used to identify clones whose frequencies were significantly greater in on-treatment samples than in baseline samples. TCRdb retrieved this table from immuneACCESS and kept in-frame rearrangements only. Not all clones are present; in checked studies, unresolved V genes account for under half, and no reason is known for the remainder. The V and J calls and clone size are taken from that table; D and trimming were inferred from the DNA. This sample comprises over 4,500 clones, about 30% of them detected only once. About a fifth of the sample comes from the top ten.

This specimen comes from a study of sequential checkpoint blockade in melanoma (dated by TCRdb to the late 2010s). Broadly, across the study: Patients were randomized 1:1 to first-line nivolumab followed by ipilimumab (arm A) or ipilimumab followed by nivolumab (arm B). Maintenance nivolumab came after each of the two trial sequences. DNA from about 100 pretreatment melanoma tumor samples underwent TCRbeta immunosequencing. For approximately 22 patients, matched tumor biopsies were taken both before treatment and at week 13, after single-agent nivolumab (arm A) or ipilimumab (arm B). Roughly 80% of the matched tumor biopsy pairs taken before and after treatment were from the same lesion.

What the work shows at the level of the full study, not this receptor alone: Tumor T-cell fraction and clonality were found to correlate with PD-L1 staining and CD8+ T-cell counts but not with mutational load. Patients whose tumor T-cell fraction and clonality increased by week 13 were about 30 times more likely to achieve clinical benefit. Among patients in the nivolumab-first arm (arm A), tumor TIL clonality before treatment was associated with response (P = .04). The response-prediction model combining TCR metrics and mutation burden needs validation in larger, independent patient cohorts. Small sample sizes and reduced statistical power limited the analyses of tumor T-cell fraction within each arm.

This clonotype was obtained from a human donor with melanoma. Source: tumor tissue (inferred from file names), taken from a patient given nivolumab and ipilimumab in sequence.

The encoded CDR3 is CAWSEGGMGQPQHF. The nucleotide sequence reads TGTGCCTGGAGTGAAGGGGGAATGGGTCAGCCCCAGCATTTT. The rearranged chain carries TRBV30 and TRBJ1-5, with TRBD1 perhaps the D gene, on 6 matching bases. V is shortened by 1 base, J by 6 bases, and the region joining them spans 13 bases. According to the germline V gene (reference sequence), CDR1 reads GTSNPN and CDR2 reads SVGIG. The CDR3 numbers 14 residues from cysteine through phenylalanine. Kept here is only the CDR3 DNA, which spans 42 bases and is read in frame from base 1.